This T cell receptor (beta chain) is from a study of brain T cells in children with intractable seizures. Whole-study findings and limits: Clones missing pre-surgery may reflect undersampling of that blood sample. Only CDR3 sequence similarity suggested viral specificity, without known HCMV serostatus.

To note about this clone: Its antigen is still unknown.

Germline values: CDR1 MRHNA, CDR2 SNTAGT. V lost 5 bases and J 3 bases, leaving 8 bases between the germline ends. CDR3 size: 13 residues. The time point denotes: blood from clinic visit 5 months post-surgery; TSC patient then seizure free. Only cases whose brain tissue showed the highest T cell transcript signatures were sequenced. Patients received at least one anti-epileptic drug before surgery. Profiled with immunoSEQ multiplex PCR; TCRdb holds only in-frame clones, not every one. Of hundreds of thousands of clones listed, roughly 93% are singletons. This TCR came from a boy in the first two years of life with tuberous sclerosis and intractable seizures. Sequences were derived from peripheral blood, sampled roughly 5 months after surgery. The chain links TRBV6-4 to TRBJ2-1, with D tentatively TRBD2 (6 bases). The CDR3 region has the DNA TGTGCCAGCAGTTTGACTAGCTACAATGAGCAGTTCTTC. Amino acids: CASSLTSYNEQFF.